The rows below give T cell receptor beta chains drawn from one sample of a study of vaccination effects on CD4 cells after COVID-19. The repertoire was sequenced with immunoSEQ multiplex PCR; TCRdb's copy has only in-frame clones and lacks some. The sample records about 30,000 clones, roughly 71% being singletons. Which antigens these TCRs recognize remains unknown. This material consisted of CD4+ T cells from PBMCs cultured with HCoV-OC43 spike peptides, taken after COVID-19 vaccination. These receptors all stem from a human donor who received a COVID-19 vaccine. Both conserved end residues are part of each CDR3. Each record gives: D gene, V gene, clone size, CDR3 length, CDR3 protein. A D gene is named only where the DNA matches it firmly. Part of the rows lack a size; the others show once, few, many or a class for expanded clones.

TRBD1 | TRBV20-1 | NA | 13 | CSASTTGADTQYF
NA | TRBV18 | once | 18 | CASSPTGTFPSSYNEQFF
NA | TRBV6-6 | few | 14 | CASSPPVAYNEQFF
NA | TRBV29-1 | NA | 13 | CSVRRDTNTEAFF
NA | TRBV29-1 | NA | 15 | CSVEPPGGRRETQYF
NA | TRBV7-5 | NA | 15 | CVRKRRDRASYEQYF
NA | TRBV5-1 | NA | 14 | CASSYEDGNYGYTF
NA | TRBV6-5 | NA | 13 | CASTRGGTSPLHF
NA | TRBV19 | once | 16 | CASSLSHRGRGGEQYF
TRBD1 | TRBV10-1 | NA | 15 | CASRPGTASGNTIYF
TRBD1 | TRBV7-9 | NA | 15 | CASSLGTGGNQPQHF
NA | TRBV7-9 | NA | 18 | CASSLGPPKRAANEKLFF
NA | TRBV11-3 | few | 14 | CASSLVGSSGELFF
NA | TRBV11-3 | NA | 17 | CASSLHGPAGAFNEQFF
NA | TRBV7-7 | few | 13 | CATSGPATDTQYF
TRBD2 | TRBV5-1 | NA | 17 | CASSLRRGVTNTGELFF
NA | TRBV5-4 | once | 15 | CASAEGTKDSYEQYF
NA | TRBV6-5 | NA | 13 | CASRIGVSDGYTF
NA | TRBV7-9 | medium-sized | 12 | CASSPTGNTIYF
TRBD2 | TRBV10-3 | NA | 16 | CAISESRLAGVREQYF
NA | TRBV11-2 | NA | 17 | CASSWRRGQSSYNEQFF
NA | TRBV11-2 | NA | 13 | CASNRGITYEQYF
NA | TRBV7-9 | few | 14 | CASSLGHSNQPQHF
TRBD1 | TRBV4-1 | NA | 16 | CASRTGQGGYTGELFF
NA | TRBV2 | NA | 14 | CASTPRGSQETQYF
NA | TRBV18 | NA | 16 | CASSPVGGPSTDTQYF
TRBD1 | TRBV6-2/TRBV6-3 | NA | 13 | CASSFTGGTEAFF
NA | TRBV5-8 | NA | 15 | CASSLSGHLGNTIYF
NA | TRBV19 | medium-sized | 15 | CASSPNGGSYNEQFF
NA | TRBV7-2 | NA | 15 | CASSLVSGSTDTQYF
TRBD1 | TRBV2 | few | 15 | CASRLDRGSYNEQFF
NA | TRBV5-1 | NA | 13 | CASSFRGSETQYF
NA | TRBV11-2 | few | 13 | CASSSPASYEQYF
NA | TRBV6-2/TRBV6-3 | NA | 14 | CASSYEGGAPGYTF
NA | TRBV6-5 | NA | 15 | CASSFGDAGYGGYTF
TRBD1 | TRBV10-1 | NA | 16 | CASSESGQGENTEAFF
TRBD1 | TRBV6-5 | NA | 15 | CASSLGTVNNYGYTF
NA | TRBV18 | NA | 16 | CASSARRELSYNEQFF
TRBD1 | TRBV5-8 | once | 14 | CASSLGTGGETQYF
TRBD1 | TRBV19 | NA | 15 | CASSTPRTGVREQYF
NA | TRBV6-4 | once | 14 | CASSDLPRQYGYTF
NA | TRBV6-5 | NA | 13 | CASRGTSGNTIYF
NA | TRBV5-4 | NA | 14 | CASSLAGGTTEAFF